The 5 T cell receptor beta chains in this list originate from one sample, sequenced in a study of T-cell memory formation after mild COVID-19. Each CDR3 protein is one row after TCRdb ran MiXCR on the 5' RACE reads. The repertoire holds 500,000 to 550,000 distinct CDR3 sequences, with around 21% as singletons. What was sequenced was PBMCs or a T cell subset sorted from them (not recorded which). These receptors were obtained from an adult woman who had mild COVID-19 (a few samples of this study predate the infection). Cell type and time point are not known.

V gene TRBV12-3 or TRBV12-4 combines with J gene TRBJ2-1; 9 bases align to TRBD2. The CDR3 runs to 15 residues. V shed 6 bases, J shed 9 bases, and the junction held 12 bases outside the gene matches. CDR3 protein: CASSLEVAGVGEQFF. CDR3 bases: TGTGCCAGCAGCCTCGAGGTAGCGGGGGTTGGTGAGCAGTTCTTC.

A single count supports this clonotype. Written as DNA, the CDR3 is TGTGCCAGCAGGACCCCGGGCCACTATGGCTACACCTTC. Residues: CASRTPGHYGYTF. The chain couples TRBV6-1 to TRBJ1-2; no definite D call. The length of the CDR3 is 13 residues. CDR1 and CDR2 (germline): MNHNS, SASEGT. Trimming pared 6 bases from V and 3 bases from J, leaving 11 bases between.

The chain has TRBV10-3 and TRBJ2-5; no reliable D call. V was pared by 2 bases and J by 6 bases, with 22 bases between. This CDR3 has 17 amino acids. Per germline, CDR1 ENHRY and CDR2 SYGVKD. This CDR3 is CAISEAQTRSHLKTQYF. In DNA, the CDR3 is TGTGCCATCAGTGAGGCACAGACCCGGAGTCATTTGAAGACCCAGTACTTC.

This clonotype has a handful of counts. The V call is TRBV30, the J call TRBJ1-2; D gene unclear. The germline V and J ends were trimmed by 0 bases and 8 bases, with 19 bases remaining between them. The CDR3 loop spans 15 amino acids. Germline-derived CDR1 and CDR2 are GTSNPN and SVGIG (reference sequence). The CDR3 loop is CAWSVQNRPAEGYTF. Written as DNA, the CDR3 is TGTGCCTGGAGTGTACAGAATCGGCCCGCAGAAGGCTACACCTTC.

This clonotype was seen more than once but under ten times. The chain uses TRBV12-3 or TRBV12-4 and TRBJ1-1, with D unclear. The CDR3 sequence is 10 residues long. Trimming stripped 5 bases from V and 11 bases from J, with 9 bases between. The DNA of the CDR3 is TGTGCCAGCAGTCGGTCGGTGGCTTTCTTT. Translating it yields CASSRSVAFF.